This T cell receptor beta chain was documented in a study of human T cells and chemical hapten exposure. Germline V gene lookup returns CDR1 SGHVS and CDR2 FNYEAQ. Trimming cost V 5 bases and J 3 bases; bases outside gene matches: 10. The CDR3 is 15 amino acids. This clonotype was picked up a small number of times. Described time point: healthy volunteer bleed at 2 weeks. Unfractionated whole blood served as the source for total RNA extraction. TCRdb re-called the RACE reads through MiXCR, storing one row per CDR3 protein. The sample carries around 45,000 distinct CDR3 sequences, around 4.5% recorded once.

The rearrangement joins TRBV7-6 to TRBJ2-7, with 7 nucleotides matching TRBD2. This receptor was identified in a human donor in good health. Some clones in this sample may be carry-over from other donors' samples. Specimen: whole blood. The CDR3 here is CASSHRLAGGYEQYF. The DNA for the CDR3 is TGTGCCAGCAGCCATCGACTAGCAGGAGGCTACGAGCAGTACTTC.